This TCR beta chain comes out of a study of response to subunit inactivated influenza vaccine. This clonotype was observed a handful of times. The CDR3 is 14 amino acids. Germline-derived CDR1 and CDR2 are DFQATT and SNEGSKA (reference sequence). V shed 3 bases and J 3 bases; nucleotides not matched to a gene: 4. One entry per CDR3 protein results from TCRdb running MiXCR on the RT-PCR reads. The data show about 500,000 distinct CDR3 sequences, approximately 15% seen once. This chain joins TRBV20-1 and TRBJ2-7, with 11 bases fitting TRBD2. Here the sequenced sample was CD4+ T cells sorted from PBMCs, taken about 23 months after vaccination. The sequence was collected from a man aged 45 to 75 who received an inactivated influenza vaccine. This chain's CDR3 is CSASLAGGVYEQYF. The CDR3 DNA reads TGCAGTGCTAGCCTAGCGGGGGGCGTCTACGAGCAGTACTTC.